The present T cell receptor beta chain was sequenced within a study of preoperative IRX-2 immunotherapy in early breast cancer (dated by TCRdb to about 2019). Note on this clone: Its antigen remains unidentified. There are no base qualities to consult, and no much larger clone falls within one base.

Counted from cysteine to phenylalanine, this CDR3 has 13 amino acids. Just the 39-base CDR3 DNA is kept, in frame starting at base 1. The treatment or condition tag for this specimen amounts to: preoperative locoregional IRX-2 cytokine immunotherapy. The samples were obtained from a phase Ib study in which preoperative, locoregional IRX-2 cytokine immunotherapy intended to prime immune responses was tested. Patients with early-stage breast cancer who were given IRX-2 before surgery served as donors. Library creation used the immunoSEQ multiplex PCR assay. TCRdb mirrors the immuneACCESS table, restricted to in-frame sequences. Some clones are absent from its copies; in checked studies, under half trace to an unresolved V gene, and the reason for the others is unknown. Here the sample has about 28,000 clones; 82% occur a single time. The ten largest make up about 3.3% of the sample.

The clonotype was recovered from a human donor with breast cancer. The specimen was taken from a patient treated with IRX-2 immunotherapy. Here the chain combines TRBV1 and TRBJ2-5; the DNA was not used to check the table's D call, TRBD1. TRBV1 is a pseudogene segment. The nucleotide sequence is TGCGCCAGCAGCCAAGGGGGGCGAGAGACCCAGTACTTC. It codes for CASSQGGRETQYF.